The clone carrying this T cell receptor beta chain was detected only a few times. The antigen remains unidentified. The CDR3 runs to 13 residues. Germline V gene sequence: CDR1 SGDLS, CDR2 YYNGEE. V was pared by 2 bases and J by 2 bases, with 6 bases between. The PCR made use of 60 Vbeta and 13 Jbeta primers. The protocol was immunoSEQ multiplex PCR, while the TCRdb copy is restricted to in-frame clones and leaves out a portion. Counted here are 90,000 to 120,000 clones, 76% occurring once; the ten biggest clones make up under 5%. This sample was included in a study of cytomegalovirus exposure and HLA in healthy donors. Study at large: In a previous analysis, 95 million to 130 million unique TCR beta sequences were found from some 200 million T cells.

Study-wide findings and caveats: Later analysis identified a missense DCLRE1C variant that was linked to TCR beta V- and J-gene trimming. A further, later analysis showed that HLA-associated TCR beta chains (compared with equally common others) were more clonally expanded. Through in vitro validation, three CMV-associated chains were shown to be specific for CMV antigens.

Sequencing was performed on PBMCs. The sequence was collected from a woman between 50 and 59 years old in good health and CMV-seropositive. The rearrangement joins TRBV9 to TRBJ2-3; a weak D match, TRBD2 (5 bases). The DNA for the CDR3 is TGTGCCAGCAGCGTCGGGGACACAGATACGCAGTATTTT. Translating it yields CASSVGDTDTQYF.